This paragraph reports one T cell receptor beta chain. The antigen is undetermined. These data are taken from a study of cytomegalovirus exposure and HLA in healthy donors. V dropped 0 bases and J dropped 0 bases, with 13 bases sitting between them. Germline CDR1 is LNHDA and CDR2 is SQIVND (reference sequence). CDR3 length: 17 amino acids. Study-wide results and limits: Several of the most significant clusters were apparently associated with common viral pathogens in a later analysis.

The PCR was carried out with 60 Vbeta primers and 13 Jbeta primers. Repertoires were generated with immunoSEQ multiplex PCR, while TCRdb's copy carries only in-frame clones and drops some. The repertoire holds approximately 76,000 clones, around 79% seen once, with around 2.5% in the top ten. Specimen: PBMCs. The V call is TRBV19, the J call TRBJ2-3; tentative D call: TRBD1 (6 bases). This receptor was identified in a man in his thirties or forties in good health and CMV-seronegative. CDR3 residues: CASSIDAGTSSTDTQYF. The CDR3, as DNA: TGTGCCAGTAGTATAGACGCTGGGACATCTAGCACAGATACGCAGTATTTT.